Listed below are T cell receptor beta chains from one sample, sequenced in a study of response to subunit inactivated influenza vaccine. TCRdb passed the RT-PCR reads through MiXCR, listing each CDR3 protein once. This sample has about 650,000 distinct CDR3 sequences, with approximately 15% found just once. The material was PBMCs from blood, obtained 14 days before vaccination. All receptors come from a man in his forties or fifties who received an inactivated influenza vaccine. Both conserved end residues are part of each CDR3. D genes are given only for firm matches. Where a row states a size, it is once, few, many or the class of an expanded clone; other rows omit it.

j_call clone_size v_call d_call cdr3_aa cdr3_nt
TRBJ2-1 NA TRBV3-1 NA CASSQVSGSNNEQFF TGTGCCAGCAGCCAAGTATCGGGCTCCAACAATGAGCAGTTCTTC
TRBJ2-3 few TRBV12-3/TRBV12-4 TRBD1 CASSMGQGLDTQYF TGTGCCAGCAGTATGGGACAGGGGTTAGATACGCAGTATTTT
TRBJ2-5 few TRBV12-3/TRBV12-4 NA CASSFSQGSETQYF TGTGCCAGCAGTTTCTCGCAGGGTTCGGAGACCCAGTACTTC
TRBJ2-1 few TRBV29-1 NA CSVEETRSNEQFF TGCAGCGTTGAAGAAACCAGGTCCAATGAGCAGTTCTTC
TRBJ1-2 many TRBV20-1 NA CSASTNYGYTF TGCAGTGCGTCCACCAACTATGGCTACACCTTC
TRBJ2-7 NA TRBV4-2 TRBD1 CASSVHGTGHYEQYF TGTGCCAGCAGCGTCCACGGGACAGGGCATTACGAGCAGTACTTC
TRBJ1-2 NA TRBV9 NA CASSPGASHGYTF TGTGCCAGCAGCCCAGGGGCTTCCCATGGCTACACCTTC
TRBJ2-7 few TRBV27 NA CASSFKAHSYEQYF TGTGCCAGCAGTTTTAAAGCGCACTCCTACGAGCAGTACTTC
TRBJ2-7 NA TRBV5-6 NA CASSLPFGTEADEQYF TGTGCCAGCAGCTTACCCTTTGGGACGGAGGCCGACGAGCAGTACTTC
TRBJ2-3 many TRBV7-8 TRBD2 CASSLEAGIAGVLDTQYF TGTGCCAGCAGCTTAGAGGCGGGGATAGCGGGAGTTCTAGATACGCAGTATTTT
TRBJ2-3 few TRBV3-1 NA CASSQDLIVRYDTQYF TGTGCCAGCAGCCAAGATTTAATAGTGAGGTACGATACGCAGTATTTT
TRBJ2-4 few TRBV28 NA CASSWGDGARSQYF TGTGCCAGCAGTTGGGGGGACGGAGCCCGATCTCAGTACTTC
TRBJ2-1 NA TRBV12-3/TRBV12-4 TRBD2 CASRGLAGESPHEQFF TGTGCCAGCAGGGGACTAGCGGGAGAATCTCCCCATGAGCAGTTCTTC
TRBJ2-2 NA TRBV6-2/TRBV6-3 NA CASVQEGMVGELFF TGTGCCAGTGTTCAGGAGGGGATGGTCGGGGAGCTGTTTTTT